This T cell receptor beta chain was documented in a study of cytomegalovirus exposure and HLA in healthy donors. CDR1 and CDR2 from the germline V gene are SGHNT and YYREEE (reference sequence). CDR3 size: 14 residues. Trimming cost V 4 bases and J 11 bases; bases outside gene matches: 13. The PCR made use of 60 Vbeta and 13 Jbeta primers. The data were produced by immunoSEQ multiplex PCR, yet TCRdb's version contains in-frame clones alone and is incomplete. The sample includes over 70,000 clones, around four fifths of them seen just once. The sample was PBMCs. V is TRBV5-4 and J is TRBJ2-5; 8 bases line up with TRBD2. The sequence was obtained from a male donor in good health and CMV-seronegative. In DNA form, the CDR3 reads TGTGCCAGCAGCGCTCCCGGGACTAGAGGTGAGCAGTACTTC. Protein: CASSAPGTRGEQYF.